The rows below give T cell receptor beta chains drawn from one sample of a study of T cell responses to AZD1222 COVID-19 vaccine. Repertoires were generated with immunoSEQ multiplex PCR, while TCRdb's copy carries only in-frame clones and drops some. Of 130,000 to 150,000 clones listed, approximately 91% are singletons. The sample consisted of peripheral blood, taken 28 days after the second AZD1222 dose. These receptors all stem from an adult who received the AZD1222 COVID-19 vaccine. Both conserved end residues are part of each CDR3. A D gene is named only where the DNA matches it firmly. Rows give clone size only sometimes, using once, few, many, or a class for an expanded clone.

V gene	J gene	clone size	D gene	CDR3 DNA	CDR3 protein
TRBV5-1	TRBJ1-2	.	.	TGCGCCAGCAGCTTGGAGGGCGTCTATGGCTACACCTTC	CASSLEGVYGYTF
TRBV18	TRBJ2-3	.	TRBD1	TGTGCCAGCTCATCCGATACAGGGGGAGCAGATACGCAGTATTTT	CASSSDTGGADTQYF
TRBV9	TRBJ1-6	once	.	TGTGCCAGCAGCGTGGCAGGGCTGACCGGAAGCCTCCACTTT	CASSVAGLTGSLHF
TRBV28	TRBJ1-2	.	TRBD1	TGTGCCAGCAGCCAGGGACAGTCATATGGCTACACCTTC	CASSQGQSYGYTF
TRBV7-9	TRBJ1-1	.	TRBD1	TGTGCCAGCAGCCGGACCCCTCCGACAGGGGGGACGAACACTGAAGCTTTCTTT	CASSRTPPTGGTNTEAFF
TRBV5-4	TRBJ1-1	.	.	TGTGCCAGCAGCCCGCAGGGGACTGAAGCTTTCTTT	CASSPQGTEAFF
TRBV12-3/TRBV12-4	TRBJ2-1	.	.	TGTGCCAGCAGGCTAGTCAATGAGCAGTTCTTC	CASRLVNEQFF
TRBV5-1	TRBJ1-4	.	TRBD1	TGCGCCAGCAGCGCGACAGGGTGGGATGAAAAACTGTTTTTT	CASSATGWDEKLFF
TRBV7-9	TRBJ1-1	.	.	TGTGCCAGCAGCTTAGGGCAGAACACTGAAGCTTTCTTT	CASSLGQNTEAFF
TRBV25-1	TRBJ1-2	.	.	TGTGCCAGCAGTGACCTCGGGAGGGGAGGCTATGGCTACACCTTC	CASSDLGRGGYGYTF
TRBV12-3/TRBV12-4	TRBJ1-2	once	.	TGTGCCAGCAGCCATGAACAGGTTCTCGGCTACACCTTC	CASSHEQVLGYTF
TRBV7-3	TRBJ2-2	.	.	TGTGCCAGCAGCTCCCAGGGGGGGAGTAACACCGGGGAGCTGTTTTTT	CASSSQGGSNTGELFF
TRBV3-1/TRBV3-2	TRBJ1-2	.	.	TGTGCCAGCAGACAGGCGGGGACGTATGGCTACACCTTC	CASRQAGTYGYTF
TRBV9	TRBJ1-3	.	.	TGTGCCAGCAGCTCCCGGGTTGGAAACACCATATATTTT	CASSSRVGNTIYF
TRBV12-3/TRBV12-4	TRBJ1-4	.	.	TGTGCCAGCAGTTTAATCCCGAGTGAAAAACTGTTTTTT	CASSLIPSEKLFF
TRBV18	TRBJ2-5	.	TRBD1	TGTGCCAGCTCACCGAGGGACAGCAAAGAGACCCAGTACTTC	CASSPRDSKETQYF
TRBV5-4	TRBJ1-1	.	.	TGTGCCAGCAGCCTTGAACAGGGAGGGGACACTGAAGCTTTCTTT	CASSLEQGGDTEAFF